The next 27 T cell receptor beta chains were all read from a single sample in a study of T cells in Graves' hyperthyroidism and ophthalmopathy. Amplification yielded TCR beta CDR3 regions, with RNA transcripts as the source. The primer set for the first-round RT-PCR of the TCR CDR3 was HTBI. One entry per CDR3 protein, called by TCRdb with MiXCR from the multiplex PCR reads. The sample has just over 550,000 distinct CDR3 sequences, about 43% seen once; the top ten hold 8.2%. Source material: peripheral blood or thyroid tissue (not recorded which). Receptors were obtained from a woman aged 18-30 years with Graves' hyperthyroidism.

Regarding this clonotype: A much larger clone differs by one base, so this may be a read error. The J gene is TRBJ2-5, the V gene TRBV7-2, with D perhaps TRBD2 (6 bases). This CDR3 is 17 amino acids long. Per the germline V gene, CDR1 is SGHTA and CDR2 is FQGNSA. CDR3 amino acids: CASSFPTWTGLEEIQYF. The CDR3 bases are TGTGCCAGCAGCTTCCCCACCTGGACGGGACTTGAAGAGATCCAGTACTTC.

The chain links TRBV15 to TRBJ2-7, with D possibly being TRBD1 (6 bases). V was trimmed by 3 bases and J by 2 bases, leaving 14 bases between them. Looked up from germline, CDR1 is LNHNV and CDR2 is YYDKDF (reference sequence). The CDR3 is made up of 15 amino acids. CDR3 protein: CATSSGRQATYEQYF. The CDR3 DNA is TGTGCCACCAGCAGCGGACGACAGGCTACCTACGAGCAGTACTTC. Complete variable domain (other parts from reference TRBV15 and TRBJ2-7): DAMVIQNPRYQVTQFGKPVTLSCSQTLNHNVMYWYQQKSSQAPKLLFHYYDKDFNNEADTPDNFQSRRPNTSFCFLDIRSPGLGDTAMYLCATSSGRQATYEQYFGPGTRLTVT.

The chain recombines TRBV10-3 with TRBJ1-5; D call uncertain. CDR1 is ENHRY, CDR2 SYGVKD, per germline. Trimming cost V 3 bases and J 4 bases, with 10 bases left between them. The length of the CDR3 is 14 residues. The CDR3 spells CAISEVIGNQPQHF. For the CDR3, the DNA is TGTGCCATCAGTGAAGTAATAGGGAATCAGCCCCAGCATTTT.

This clonotype was observed many times. V is TRBV2 and J is TRBJ1-5, with a tentative D call TRBD1 (5 bases). Germline CDR1 and CDR2: SNHLY and FYNNEI. V was clipped by 2 bases and J by 6 bases, with 11 bases between them. This CDR3 is built from 14 residues. The chain's CDR3 is CASSEIRGGQPQHF. The CDR3 nucleotides read TGTGCCAGCAGTGAAATCCGGGGCGGTCAGCCCCAGCATTTT.

A remark on this clonotype: One end of the junction fails to match germline, which may point to a read error. The chain has TRBV29-1 and TRBJ2-6; possible D gene TRBD2, 6 bases. Germline CDR1 is SQVTM and CDR2 is ANQGSEA. CDR3 length equals 9 residues. CDR3 loop: CSGGVNEAF. CDR3 in DNA: TGCAGCGGCGGGGTGAATGAAGCTTTC.

This clonotype was observed many times. The chain links TRBV2 to TRBJ1-5, with unresolved D. The CDR3 sequence is 15 residues long. Germline V gene lookup returns CDR1 SNHLY and CDR2 FYNNEI. V shed 5 bases and J shed 1 base, with 12 bases lying between them. The CDR3 DNA reads TGTGCCAGCAGTCGACTGGGGTTAAGCAATCAGCCCCAGCATTTT. This gives the protein CASSRLGLSNQPQHF.

The chain carries TRBV20-1 and TRBJ2-5, with a weak D call TRBD2 (6 bases). This CDR3 comprises 13 residues. Germline values: CDR1 DFQATT, CDR2 SNEGSKA (reference sequence). Trimming left V 7 bases short and J 5 bases short, with 17 bases between. This chain's CDR3 is CSDKEGRGETQYF. The CDR3 DNA follows: TGCAGTGACAAGGAGGGCCGGGGGGAGACCCAGTACTTC.

This clonotype was detected a few times. V is TRBV9 and J is TRBJ2-7; the match to TRBD2 covers 8 bases. Germline CDR1 SGDLS, CDR2 YYNGEE. This CDR3 has 13 amino acids. The trim removed 3 bases at V and 7 bases at J, leaving 6 bases unmatched. The CDR3 DNA sequence: TGTGCCAGCAGCGCACGGGAGGGAGGGGAGCAGTACTTC. Translating it yields CASSAREGGEQYF. Full variable domain (rest looked up from reference TRBV9 and TRBJ2-7): DSGVTQTPKHLITATGQRVTLRCSPRSGDLSVYWYQQSLDQGLQFLIQYYNGEERAKGNILERFSAQQFPDLHSELNLSSLELGDSALYFCASSAREGGEQYFGPGTRLTVT.

V gene TRBV6-1 combines with J gene TRBJ2-1; D is ambiguous. V lost 4 bases to trimming and J lost 8 bases, with 6 bases between them. CDR1 is MNHNS and CDR2 is SASEGT in the germline V gene. There are 11 residues in the CDR3. The CDR3 coding sequence is TGTGCCAGCAGTGTGTCATATGAGCAGTTCTTC. The encoded protein is CASSVSYEQFF.

V gene TRBV10-3 combines with J gene TRBJ1-4; D is ambiguous. The V and J ends lost 2 bases and 12 bases respectively, with 10 bases between them. From germline, CDR1 is ENHRY and CDR2 SYGVKD. The length of the CDR3 is 12 residues. In DNA, the CDR3 is TGTGCCATCAGTGAGATTGCAGAGGAACTGTTTTTT. Translation: CAISEIAEELFF.

This clonotype was recorded a few times. The V gene is TRBV2, the J gene TRBJ1-6, with TRBD1 matching over 10 bases. The trim removed 5 bases at V and 11 bases at J, leaving 6 bases unmatched. The CDR3 loop spans 14 amino acids. The germline V gene encodes CDR1 SNHLY and CDR2 FYNNEI. CDR3 loop: CASSTGQGLTPLHF. The CDR3 nucleotides read TGTGCCAGCAGTACGGGACAGGGGTTGACACCCCTCCACTTT. Drawing the rest from reference TRBV2 and TRBJ1-6, the complete variable domain is EPEVTQTPSHQVTQMGQEVILRCVPISNHLYFYWYRQILGQKVEFLVSFYNNEISEKSEIFDDQFSVERPDGSNFTLKIRSTKLEDSAMYFCASSTGQGLTPLHFGNGTRLTVT.

The chain employs TRBV19 and TRBJ1-2; D remains unclear. V lost 3 bases, J lost 7 bases, and 15 bases lay in between. The germline V gene has CDR1 LNHDA and CDR2 SQIVND (reference sequence). CDR3 size: 14 residues. The CDR3 sequence is CASSISPGRSGYTF. CDR3 sequence (DNA): TGTGCCAGTAGTATTAGCCCGGGCAGAAGTGGCTACACCTTC. The variable domain in full, with the rest retrieved from reference TRBV19 and TRBJ1-2, is DGGITQSPKYLFRKEGQNVTLSCEQNLNHDAMYWYRQDPGQGLRLIYYSQIVNDFQKGDIAEGYSVSREKKESFPLTVTSAQKNPTAFYLCASSISPGRSGYTFGSGTRLTVV.

The rearrangement uses TRBV29-1 and TRBJ1-1, with D possibly matching TRBD1 (5 bases). This CDR3 is built from 11 residues. The V gene lost 8 bases and the J gene lost 5 bases, with 12 bases spanning the gap. The V gene's germline CDR1 is SQVTM and CDR2 ANQGSEA. The CDR3 DNA reads TGCAGCATCAGGGCCTCGACTGAAGCTTTCTTT. It translates to CSIRASTEAFF.

This chain links TRBV2 with TRBJ1-1; no firm D call. The CDR3 has 12 amino acids. The V gene's germline CDR1 is SNHLY and CDR2 FYNNEI. V was trimmed by 10 bases and J by 5 bases, leaving 14 bases between them. The CDR3: CATLATGTEAFF. DNA of the CDR3: TGTGCCACCCTAGCCACGGGAACTGAAGCTTTCTTT.

As to this clonotype: This may be a read error, as it is one base from a much larger clone. V is TRBV29-1 and J is TRBJ1-2, with 8 bases that match TRBD1. V shed 7 bases and J 2 bases; nucleotides not matched to a gene: 9. CDR3 size: 14 residues. CDR1 SQVTM and CDR2 ANQGSEA come from the germline V gene. CDR3 protein: CSAGAGGRNYGYTF. The CDR3 bases are TGCAGCGCCGGGGCAGGGGGCCGCAACTATGGCTACACCTTC.

The chain joins TRBV2 to TRBJ2-7; weak D call: TRBD1 (6 bases). In germline, CDR1 is SNHLY, CDR2 FYNNEI. The CDR3 spans 13 residues. Trimming shortened V by 6 bases and J by 5 bases, and 14 bases separated the two germline ends. DNA for the CDR3: TGTGCCAGCAGACCGGGACAAGCGGACGAGCAGTACTTC. This gives the protein CASRPGQADEQYF. Full variable domain (remainder filled in from reference TRBV2 and TRBJ2-7): EPEVTQTPSHQVTQMGQEVILRCVPISNHLYFYWYRQILGQKVEFLVSFYNNEISEKSEIFDDQFSVERPDGSNFTLKIRSTKLEDSAMYFCASRPGQADEQYFGPGTRLTVT.

The gene calls are TRBV10-3 and TRBJ1-4; D is ambiguous. V was cut by 7 bases and J by 10 bases, with 16 bases left in between. Looked up from germline, CDR1 is ENHRY and CDR2 is SYGVKD. The CDR3 is made up of 13 amino acids. The CDR3 is CAITDSGRVKLFF. The CDR3 DNA reads as TGTGCCATCACCGATAGCGGGAGGGTAAAACTGTTTTTT.

The chain uses TRBV5-1 and TRBJ2-2, with TRBD1 identical over 11 bases. The CDR3 is 14 amino acids. V was clipped by 3 bases and J by 6 bases; unmatched bases: 1. CDR1 is SGHRS and CDR2 is YFSETQ in the germline V gene. The CDR3 sequence is CASSSGQGAGELFF. For the CDR3, the DNA is TGCGCCAGCAGCTCGGGACAGGGGGCCGGGGAGCTGTTTTTT. The variable domain in full, with the rest retrieved from reference TRBV5-1 and TRBJ2-2, is KAGVTQTPRYLIKTRGQQVTLSCSPISGHRSVSWYQQTPGQGLQFLFEYFSETQRNKGNFPGRFSGRQFSNSRSEMNVSTLELGDSALYLCASSSGQGAGELFFGEGSRLTVL.

The chain links TRBV10-1 to TRBJ2-7; TRBD1 is a possible D gene (6 bases). CDR3 length: 13 amino acids. CDR1 is WNHNN and CDR2 is SYGVQD in the germline V gene (reference sequence). Trimming removed 6 bases at V and 0 bases at J, with 9 bases between. This CDR3 is CASSPGVSYEQYF. In DNA, the CDR3 is TGCGCCAGCAGCCCAGGGGTCTCCTACGAGCAGTACTTC.

As for this clonotype: A read error may explain this, as a much larger clone is one base away. The V and J genes are TRBV2 and TRBJ1-2; D ambiguous. The germline CDR1 and CDR2 sequences are SNHLY and FYNNEI. The CDR3 contains 13 residues. The V end was cut by 6 bases, the J end by 4 bases, with 12 bases between. In DNA form, the CDR3 reads TGTGCCAGCAGCGTTATGAGTTGCTATGGCTACACCTTC. This translates into CASSVMSCYGYTF. The entire variable domain, with the rest obtained from reference TRBV2 and TRBJ1-2, is as follows: EPEVTQTPSHQVTQMGQEVILRCVPISNHLYFYWYRQILGQKVEFLVSFYNNEISEKSEIFDDQFSVERPDGSNFTLKIRSTKLEDSAMYFCASSVMSCYGYTFGSGTRLTVV.

Many counts were recorded for this clonotype. This chain uses TRBV15 with TRBJ1-6; D gene uncertain. CDR1 and CDR2 (germline): LNHNV, YYDKDF (reference sequence). The CDR3 covers 14 residues. V was clipped by 4 bases and J by 11 bases, with 15 bases between them. CDR3 DNA: TGTGCCACCAGCATCCGGGAACCGGCGACACCCCTCCACTTT. This sequence encodes CATSIREPATPLHF.

Points on this clonotype: A read error may explain this, as a much larger clone is one base away. The chain combines TRBV14 with TRBJ1-4; 7 nucleotides line up with TRBD1. The CDR3 runs 15 residues. Germline V gene sequence: CDR1 SGHDN, CDR2 FVKESK. The CDR3 region is CASTQAGTALEKLFF. Here the CDR3 DNA reads TGTGCCAGCACCCAAGCCGGGACAGCCCTTGAAAAACTGTTTTTT.

This clonotype was counted only a few times. As DNA, the CDR3 is TGTGCCAGCAGCTTAGGTAGAGCCGACTATGGCTACACCTTC. This translates into CASSLGRADYGYTF. This rearrangement joins TRBV7-6 to TRBJ1-2; D call uncertain. The CDR3 is made up of 14 amino acids. Germline V CDR1 and CDR2: SGHVS, FNYEAQ. V was pared by 1 base and J by 3 bases, with 9 bases between. Full variable domain (rest looked up from reference TRBV7-6 and TRBJ1-2): GAGVSQSPRYKVTKRGQDVALRCDPISGHVSLYWYRQALGQGPEFLTYFNYEAQQDKSGLPNDRFSAERPEGSISTLTIQRTEQRDSAMYRCASSLGRADYGYTFGSGTRLTVV.

The CDR3 sequence is CASSIRDTTYEQYF. CDR3 nucleotide sequence: TGTGCCAGCAGTATTCGCGACACCACCTACGAGCAGTACTTC. This chain uses TRBV12-3 or TRBV12-4 with TRBJ2-7; the D is unclear. V was shortened by 5 bases and J by 2 bases, with 13 bases between the two germline ends. The CDR3 consists of 14 residues.

This clonotype has a handful of counts. V is TRBV6-5 and J is TRBJ2-5; D gene ambiguous. The length of the CDR3 is 11 residues. The V gene's germline CDR1 is MNHEY and CDR2 SVGAGI. The V gene lost 6 bases and the J gene lost 5 bases, with 7 bases spanning the gap. The CDR3 loop reads CASSNFETQYF. The CDR3 region has the DNA TGTGCCAGCAGCAACTTTGAGACCCAGTACTTC.

The chain carries TRBV2 and TRBJ1-4, with 9 nucleotides matching TRBD1. This CDR3 has 15 amino acids. V lost 1 base to trimming and J lost 3 bases; unmatched junction nucleotides: 0. In germline, CDR1 is SNHLY, CDR2 FYNNEI. CDR3 in DNA: TGTGCCAGCAGTGAAGGACAGGGGGCTAATGAAAAACTGTTTTTT. This encodes CASSEGQGANEKLFF.

Only one count was recorded for this clonotype. Germline and junction disagree at one end, which may indicate a read error. CDR3 region: CASSWDRVSPEASF. The CDR3 nucleotides are TGTGCCAGCAGCTGGGACAGGGTGAGCCCTGAAGCTTCCTTT. This chain joins TRBV7-3 and TRBJ1-1, with 9 positions matching TRBD1. Germline V gene data show CDR1 as SGHTA and CDR2 as FQGTGA. The CDR3 consists of 14 residues.